Detailed here is one T cell receptor beta chain. This CDR3 is built from 17 residues. Germline V gene data show CDR1 as LGHNA and CDR2 as YNFKEQ. The J segment lost 6 bases and the V segment lost 3 bases, leaving 13 bases of the junction unmatched. The record originates from a study of blood T cell repertoires in COVID-19. Measured with immunoSEQ multiplex PCR; TCRdb has only the in-frame clones, and not every one. The table lists about 120,000 clones, over 75% of them singletons. What was sequenced was peripheral blood. This clonotype was sampled from a human donor with active COVID-19. The donor label of this sample is uncertain. This chain links TRBV4-2 with TRBJ2-1; 8 bases map to TRBD1. CDR3 protein: CASSQGSGTGKSNEQFF. In nucleotides, the CDR3 is TGTGCCAGCAGCCAGGGTTCCGGGACAGGAAAGAGCAATGAGCAGTTCTTC.